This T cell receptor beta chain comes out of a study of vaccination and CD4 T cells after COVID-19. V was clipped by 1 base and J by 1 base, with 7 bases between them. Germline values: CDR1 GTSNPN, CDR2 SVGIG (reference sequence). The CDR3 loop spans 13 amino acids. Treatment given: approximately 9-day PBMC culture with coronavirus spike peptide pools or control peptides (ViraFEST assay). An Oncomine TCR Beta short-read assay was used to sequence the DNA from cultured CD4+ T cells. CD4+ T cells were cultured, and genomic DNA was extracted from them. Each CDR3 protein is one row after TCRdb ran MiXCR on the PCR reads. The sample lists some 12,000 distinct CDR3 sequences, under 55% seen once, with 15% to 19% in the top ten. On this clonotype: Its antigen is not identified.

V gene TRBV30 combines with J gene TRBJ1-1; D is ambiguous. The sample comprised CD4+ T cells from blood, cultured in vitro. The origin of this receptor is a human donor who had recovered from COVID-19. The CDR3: CAWSELENTEAFF. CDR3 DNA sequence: TGTGCCTGGAGTGAACTGGAGAACACTGAAGCTTTCTTT.